The rows below give T cell receptor beta chains drawn from one sample of a study of T cells in localized non-small cell lung cancer. Produced via immunoSEQ multiplex PCR; TCRdb's table is partial and in-frame only. The sample records around 130,000 clones, roughly nine tenths being singletons. The sample in question was peripheral blood, obtained before any cancer treatment. These receptor sequences come from an older female donor with stage I lung adenocarcinoma. CDR3s include the opening cysteine and the closing phenylalanine or tryptophan. A D gene is named only where the DNA matches it firmly. For some rows the clone size is stated as once, few or many, or as a class when expanded; others skip it.

V gene: TRBV10-3
clone size: -
D gene: -
J gene: TRBJ1-1
CDR3 protein: CAILAPSLTEAFF
CDR3 DNA: TGTGCCATCCTAGCCCCTTCATTGACTGAAGCTTTCTTT

V gene: TRBV5-1
clone size: -
D gene: TRBD1
J gene: TRBJ1-2
CDR3 protein: CASSSGQGAGGYTF
CDR3 DNA: TGCGCCAGCAGCTCCGGACAGGGGGCTGGAGGCTACACCTTC

V gene: TRBV5-3
clone size: few
D gene: -
J gene: TRBJ2-1
CDR3 protein: CARSLEGSRNEQFF
CDR3 DNA: TGTGCCAGAAGCCTGGAGGGGAGTAGGAATGAGCAGTTCTTC

V gene: TRBV27
clone size: -
D gene: -
J gene: TRBJ2-1
CDR3 protein: CASTSLGEAFLGTNEQFF
CDR3 DNA: TGTGCCAGCACCTCACTTGGGGAGGCGTTCCTAGGGACTAATGAGCAGTTCTTC

V gene: TRBV5-1
clone size: -
D gene: TRBD1
J gene: TRBJ1-2
CDR3 protein: CASSQGQAYYGYTF
CDR3 DNA: TGCGCCAGCTCCCAAGGACAGGCCTACTATGGCTACACCTTC

V gene: TRBV18
clone size: -
D gene: TRBD2
J gene: TRBJ2-3
CDR3 protein: CASSRSLGLAPDTQYF
CDR3 DNA: TGTGCCAGCTCACGGTCTCTGGGACTAGCACCAGATACGCAGTATTTT

V gene: TRBV28
clone size: -
D gene: TRBD1
J gene: TRBJ2-6
CDR3 protein: CASSSPPGGSGANVLTF
CDR3 DNA: TGTGCCAGCAGTTCCCCTCCAGGGGGATCTGGGGCCAACGTCCTGACTTTC

V gene: TRBV10-2
clone size: -
D gene: -
J gene: TRBJ1-3
CDR3 protein: CASRGGNTIYF
CDR3 DNA: TGCGCCAGCCGTGGGGGAAACACCATATATTTT

V gene: TRBV14
clone size: -
D gene: TRBD2
J gene: TRBJ2-3
CDR3 protein: CASSQVPFGTSEPDTQYF
CDR3 DNA: TGTGCCAGCAGCCAAGTCCCTTTTGGGACTAGCGAGCCAGATACGCAGTATTTT

V gene: TRBV28
clone size: once
D gene: TRBD2
J gene: TRBJ2-5
CDR3 protein: CASSLGLAGLQETQYF
CDR3 DNA: TGTGCCAGCAGTCTCGGACTAGCGGGACTCCAAGAGACCCAGTACTTC

V gene: TRBV11-1
clone size: -
D gene: -
J gene: TRBJ2-2
CDR3 protein: CASSPRTANTGELFF
CDR3 DNA: TGTGCCAGCAGCCCTCGGACAGCTAACACCGGGGAGCTGTTTTTT

V gene: TRBV7-6
clone size: -
D gene: TRBD1
J gene: TRBJ1-5
CDR3 protein: CASSPGDRGSNQPQHF
CDR3 DNA: TGTGCCAGCAGCCCCGGGGACAGGGGGAGCAATCAGCCCCAGCATTTT

V gene: TRBV11-3
clone size: -
D gene: -
J gene: TRBJ2-2
CDR3 protein: CASSSSVGSAFTGELFF
CDR3 DNA: TGTGCCAGCAGCTCATCGGTGGGCTCTGCATTCACCGGGGAGCTGTTTTTT

V gene: TRBV6-1
clone size: -
D gene: TRBD1
J gene: TRBJ2-7
CDR3 protein: CASSERQGAWEQYF
CDR3 DNA: TGTGCCAGCAGTGAGCGGCAGGGGGCGTGGGAGCAGTACTTC

V gene: TRBV19
clone size: -
D gene: -
J gene: TRBJ1-5
CDR3 protein: CASSRTVNQPQHF
CDR3 DNA: TGTGCCAGTAGTCGAACAGTGAATCAGCCCCAGCATTTT

V gene: TRBV5-4
clone size: -
D gene: TRBD2
J gene: TRBJ2-1
CDR3 protein: CASSPRLATSYNEQFF
CDR3 DNA: TGTGCCAGCAGCCCTCGACTAGCGACATCCTACAATGAGCAGTTCTTC

V gene: TRBV19
clone size: -
D gene: -
J gene: TRBJ1-5
CDR3 protein: CASSTGHGRGNQPQHF
CDR3 DNA: TGTGCCAGTAGTACCGGACACGGAAGGGGCAATCAGCCCCAGCATTTT